The 23 T cell receptor beta chains listed next were all sequenced from one sample in a study of cytomegalovirus exposure and HLA in healthy donors. PCR was performed using 60 Vbeta and 13 Jbeta primers. Assay: immunoSEQ multiplex PCR; the TCRdb copy retains only in-frame clones and omits some. The table has 150,000 to 200,000 clones, about 84% seen once. What was sequenced was PBMCs. The receptors here all came from a man aged 45-65 years in good health and CMV-seropositive.

The rearrangement uses TRBV7-9 and TRBJ2-1; 9 bases are shared with TRBD1. V shed 3 bases, J shed 1 base, and the junction held 1 base outside the gene matches. The CDR3 has 15 amino acids. Germline V gene lookup returns CDR1 SEHNR and CDR2 FQNEAQ (reference sequence). In nucleotides, the CDR3 is TGTGCCAGCAGCTTGGGGACAGGGTCCTACAATGAGCAGTTCTTC. Translation gives CASSLGTGSYNEQFF.

This chain connects TRBV29-1 to TRBJ2-7; perhaps TRBD1 as D (6 bases). Germline V gene lookup returns CDR1 SQVTM and CDR2 ANQGSEA. Trimming left V 0 bases short and J 0 bases short, with 9 bases between. This CDR3 region has 14 residues. In DNA, the CDR3 is TGCAGCGTTGAAGAACAGGGATACTCCTACGAGCAGTACTTC. It specifies CSVEEQGYSYEQYF.

This clone showed up just once. This chain uses TRBV10-3 with TRBJ1-1; 12 bases fit TRBD1. V shed 10 bases and J 8 bases; nucleotides not matched to a gene: 5. Germline CDR1 and CDR2: ENHRY and SYGVKD. The CDR3 extends over 12 amino acids. The CDR3 is CATMGQGAEAFF. Here the CDR3 DNA reads TGTGCCACCATGGGACAGGGGGCAGAAGCTTTCTTT.

V usage is TRBV5-4 and J usage is TRBJ2-7; 8 nucleotides line up with TRBD1. Trimming took 0 bases from V and 1 from J; bases not matched to a gene: 3. CDR1 SGHNT and CDR2 YYREEE come from the germline V gene (reference sequence). CDR3 length equals 15 residues. CDR3 region: CASSLGTGYSYEQYF. CDR3 coding DNA: TGTGCCAGCAGCTTGGGGACAGGGTATTCCTACGAGCAGTACTTC.

The rearrangement joins TRBV19 to TRBJ2-7; perhaps TRBD1 as D (5 bases). The V end lost 7 bases, the J end lost 4 bases, and 20 bases lay between the germline ends. The length of the CDR3 is 15 residues. CDR1 and CDR2 from the germline V gene are LNHDA and SQIVND (reference sequence). The CDR3 coding sequence is TGTGCCAGTAACCCGCGTCAGGGTGTCGTTTACGAGCAGTACTTC. Amino acids: CASNPRQGVVYEQYF.

The chain links TRBV2 to TRBJ1-1; D ambiguous. V lost 4 bases, J lost 1 base, and 13 bases lay in between. Germline CDR1 and CDR2: SNHLY and FYNNEI. This CDR3 is built from 15 residues. The CDR3 reads CASSVERSRNTEAFF. CDR3 nucleotide sequence: TGTGCCAGCAGTGTGGAAAGGAGTCGGAACACTGAAGCTTTCTTT.

CDR3: CASSLSITGELFF. CDR3 DNA sequence: TGTGCCAGCAGTTTATCAATAACCGGGGAGCTGTTTTTT. This chain links TRBV27 with TRBJ2-2; D is unresolved. The CDR3 length is 13 residues. V was shortened by 0 bases and J by 5 bases, with 4 bases between the two germline ends. Germline V lookup: CDR1 MNHEY, CDR2 SMNVEV (reference sequence).

The chain recombines TRBV9 with TRBJ1-6; D is possibly TRBD1 (5 bases). V lost 0 bases to trimming and J lost 5 bases, with 9 bases between them. Germline CDR1 and CDR2: SGDLS and YYNGEE. The CDR3 contains 15 residues. CDR3 nucleotides: TGTGCCAGCAGCGTAGAAGGGGTGGATAATTCACCCCTCCACTTT. Translated, it gives CASSVEGVDNSPLHF.

This chain uses TRBV28 with TRBJ2-3, with no clear D. Germline V CDR1 and CDR2: MDHEN, SYDVKM. This CDR3 is built from 14 residues. Trimming cost V 1 base and J 3 bases, with 8 bases left between them. The CDR3 region is CASSLSLPTDTQYF. The CDR3 nucleotides read TGTGCCAGCAGTTTATCCCTTCCGACAGATACGCAGTATTTT.

The chain employs TRBV7-3 and TRBJ1-2; 12 bases map to TRBD1. With V trimmed by 2 bases and J by 6 bases, 7 bases remained unmatched. The V gene's germline CDR1 is SGHTA and CDR2 FQGTGA. The CDR3 has 16 residues. CDR3: CASSLSGTGGGHGYTF. Written as DNA, the CDR3 is TGTGCCAGCAGCTTATCCGGGACAGGGGGCGGACATGGCTACACCTTC.

This clone was seen a single time. The CDR3 spells CAWSATQMGEKLFF. CDR3 in DNA: TGTGCCTGGAGTGCGACCCAAATGGGCGAAAAACTGTTTTTT. This chain joins TRBV30 and TRBJ1-4; D unresolved. The CDR3 runs to 14 residues. Trimming removed 1 base from V and 8 bases from J, with 14 bases in between. Germline V gene sequence: CDR1 GTSNPN, CDR2 SVGIG (reference sequence).

The table lists this clone with a few counts. V and J are TRBV25-1 and TRBJ1-1; D not certain. Germline V gene lookup returns CDR1 MGHDK and CDR2 SYGVNS. The CDR3 extends over 14 amino acids. Trimming pared 4 bases from V and 5 bases from J, leaving 14 bases between. The CDR3 is CASSGGILETEAFF. CDR3 DNA sequence: TGTGCCAGCAGTGGCGGGATCCTGGAGACTGAAGCTTTCTTT.

The CDR3 spells CASSGEVELFF. The CDR3 coding sequence is TGTGCCAGCAGTGGGGAGGTGGAGCTGTTTTTT. The rearrangement links TRBV2 to TRBJ2-2, with a tentative D call TRBD2 (6 bases). Germline V CDR1 and CDR2: SNHLY, FYNNEI. CDR3 length: 11 residues. V shed 4 bases and J shed 10 bases, with 7 bases lying between them.

The rearrangement uses TRBV10-3 and TRBJ2-6; tentatively, D is TRBD2 (5 bases). The ends were cut back, 2 bases at V and 0 bases at J, with 5 bases in the middle. This CDR3 is built from 15 residues. The germline V gene encodes CDR1 ENHRY and CDR2 SYGVKD. The CDR3 region has the DNA TGTGCCATCAGTGAGCGGGACTCTGGGGCCAACGTCCTGACTTTC. Residues: CAISERDSGANVLTF.

The V gene is TRBV29-1, the J gene TRBJ1-3; D might be TRBD1 (5 bases). V lost 5 bases and J 2 bases, leaving 10 bases between the germline ends. The length of the CDR3 is 13 residues. In germline, CDR1 is SQVTM, CDR2 ANQGSEA. The CDR3 nucleotides are TGCAGCGTTCGACAGCGGGCTGGAAACACCATATATTTT. Amino acids: CSVRQRAGNTIYF.

This chain joins TRBV2 and TRBJ1-2; TRBD1 matches 9 bases. The CDR3 runs to 14 residues. The V gene's germline CDR1 is SNHLY and CDR2 FYNNEI. The ends lost 8 bases at V and 3 bases at J; junction bases unmatched: 7. The CDR3 sequence is CASAGTGIHYGYTF. CDR3 in DNA: TGTGCCAGCGCGGGGACAGGGATTCACTATGGCTACACCTTC.

Only a few counts were recorded for this clone. V gene TRBV28 combines with J gene TRBJ1-2; the match to TRBD1 covers 9 bases. CDR3 length: 13 amino acids. J was trimmed by 4 bases and V by 10 bases; bases with no gene match: 7. Germline loops: CDR1 MDHEN, CDR2 SYDVKM. CDR3 region: CATWTGEFYGYTF. The CDR3 DNA reads TGTGCCACCTGGACAGGGGAGTTCTATGGCTACACCTTC.

The genes are TRBV6-5 and TRBJ1-2, with unresolved D. Germline assignment: CDR1 MNHEY and CDR2 SVGAGI. The V end lost 6 bases, the J end lost 2 bases, and 16 bases lay between the germline ends. This CDR3 is built from 15 residues. The CDR3 is CASRLGGRINYGYTF. In DNA, the CDR3 is TGTGCCAGCAGGCTAGGAGGGCGGATCAACTATGGCTACACCTTC.

This chain joins TRBV7-9 and TRBJ2-7; possibly TRBD1 for D (6 bases). Germline CDR1 reads SEHNR; CDR2 reads FQNEAQ (reference sequence). V was clipped by 3 bases and J by 6 bases, with 15 bases between them. There are 14 residues in the CDR3. The CDR3 is CASSFDQGIGEQYF. The CDR3 DNA sequence: TGTGCCAGCAGCTTCGACCAGGGGATAGGCGAGCAGTACTTC.

V and J are TRBV5-1 and TRBJ1-1, with D unclear. This CDR3 region has 13 residues. V gave up 1 base and J gave up 5 bases, with 9 bases separating them. CDR1 and CDR2 (germline): SGHRS, YFSETQ. This CDR3 reads CASSLSGITEAFF. The CDR3 DNA reads TGCGCCAGCAGCTTGTCGGGGATAACTGAAGCTTTCTTT.

This clone was detected a few times. The V call is TRBV6-5, the J call TRBJ2-7; 7 bases line up with TRBD1. V lost 6 bases to trimming and J lost 7 bases; unmatched junction nucleotides: 6. CDR1 is MNHEY, CDR2 SVGAGI, per germline. The CDR3 is 12 amino acids. For the CDR3, the DNA is TGTGCCAGCAGGGAGACAGGGTTTGAGCAGTACTTC. Its translation: CASRETGFEQYF.

The V gene is TRBV7-2, the J gene TRBJ1-1, with TRBD1 matching 9 bases. After removal of 5 bases from V and 6 bases from J, the junction contained 10 bases not matched to a gene. The germline V gene has CDR1 SGHTA and CDR2 FQGNSA. The CDR3 loop spans 15 amino acids. The CDR3, as DNA: TGTGCCAGCAGCCTAAGAGGGGGACAGGGCGCTGAAGCTTTCTTT. Its protein is CASSLRGGQGAEAFF.

V usage is TRBV28 and J usage is TRBJ2-6; 7 bases are a match to TRBD1. The length of the CDR3 is 16 residues. CDR1 is MDHEN and CDR2 is SYDVKM in the germline V gene. The ends lost 6 bases at V and 0 bases at J; junction bases unmatched: 5. CDR3 region: CASRDRESSGANVLTF. CDR3 sequence (DNA): TGTGCCAGCAGAGACAGGGAAAGCTCTGGGGCCAACGTCCTGACTTTC.